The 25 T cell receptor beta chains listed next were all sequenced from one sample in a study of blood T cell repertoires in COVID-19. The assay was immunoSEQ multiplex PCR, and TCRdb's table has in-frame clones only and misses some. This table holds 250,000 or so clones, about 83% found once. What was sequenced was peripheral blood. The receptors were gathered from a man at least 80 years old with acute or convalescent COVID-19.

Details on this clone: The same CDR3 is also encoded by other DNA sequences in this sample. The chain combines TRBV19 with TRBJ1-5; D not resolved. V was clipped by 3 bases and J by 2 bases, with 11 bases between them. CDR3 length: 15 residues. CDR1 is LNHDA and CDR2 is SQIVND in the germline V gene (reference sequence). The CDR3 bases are TGTGCCAGTAGTATCCCGGGTATCGGCAATCAGCCCCAGCATTTT. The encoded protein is CASSIPGIGNQPQHF.

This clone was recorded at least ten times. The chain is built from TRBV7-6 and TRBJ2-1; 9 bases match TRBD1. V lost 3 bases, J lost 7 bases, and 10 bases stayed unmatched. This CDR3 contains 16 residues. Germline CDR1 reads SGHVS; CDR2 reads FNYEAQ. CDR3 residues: CASSLTGTGTPNEQFF. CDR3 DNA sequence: TGTGCCAGCAGCTTGACCGGGACAGGGACCCCTAATGAGCAGTTCTTC.

CDR3 bases: TGCGCCAGCAGCTCGGGACAGGGAGGGACCCAGTACTTC. This sequence encodes CASSSGQGGTQYF. The chain employs TRBV5-1 and TRBJ2-5; 9 bases fit TRBD1. Germline V gives CDR1 SGHRS, CDR2 YFSETQ. This CDR3 has 13 residues. V lost 3 bases, J lost 7 bases, and 4 bases stayed unmatched.

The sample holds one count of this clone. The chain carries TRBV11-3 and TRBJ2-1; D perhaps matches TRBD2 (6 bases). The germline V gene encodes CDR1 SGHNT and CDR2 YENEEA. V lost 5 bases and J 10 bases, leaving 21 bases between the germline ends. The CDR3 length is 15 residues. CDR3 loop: CASSLSGGTGGEQFF. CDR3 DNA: TGTGCCAGCAGCCTCTCCGGGGGAACGGGCGGGGAGCAGTTCTTC.

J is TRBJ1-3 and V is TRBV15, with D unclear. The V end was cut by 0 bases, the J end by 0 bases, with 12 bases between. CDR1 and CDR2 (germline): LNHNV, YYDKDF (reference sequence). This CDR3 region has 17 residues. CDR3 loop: CATSRDVAGISGNTIYF. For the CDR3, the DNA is TGTGCCACCAGCAGAGACGTAGCGGGTATCTCTGGAAACACCATATATTTT.

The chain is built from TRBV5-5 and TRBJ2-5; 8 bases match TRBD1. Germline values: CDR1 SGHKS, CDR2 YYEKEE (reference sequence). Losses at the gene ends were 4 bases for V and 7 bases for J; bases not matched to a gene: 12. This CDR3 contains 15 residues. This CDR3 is CASSPQTGAPGTQYF. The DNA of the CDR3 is TGTGCCAGCAGCCCGCAGACAGGGGCCCCAGGGACCCAGTACTTC.

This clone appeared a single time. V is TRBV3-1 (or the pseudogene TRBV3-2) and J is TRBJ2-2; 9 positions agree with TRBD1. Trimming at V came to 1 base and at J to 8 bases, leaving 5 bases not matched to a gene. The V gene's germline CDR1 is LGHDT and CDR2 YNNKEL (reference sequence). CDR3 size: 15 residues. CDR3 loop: CASSQGTGVLGELFF. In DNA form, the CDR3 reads TGTGCCAGCAGCCAAGGGACAGGGGTGTTGGGGGAGCTGTTTTTT.

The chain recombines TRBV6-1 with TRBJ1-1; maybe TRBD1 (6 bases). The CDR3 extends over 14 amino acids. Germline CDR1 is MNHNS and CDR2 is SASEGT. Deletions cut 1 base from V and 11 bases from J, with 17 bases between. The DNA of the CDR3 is TGTGCCAGCAGTGAAGGGGGGGGGCGGTCGAAGGCTTTCTTT. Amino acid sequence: CASSEGGGRSKAFF.

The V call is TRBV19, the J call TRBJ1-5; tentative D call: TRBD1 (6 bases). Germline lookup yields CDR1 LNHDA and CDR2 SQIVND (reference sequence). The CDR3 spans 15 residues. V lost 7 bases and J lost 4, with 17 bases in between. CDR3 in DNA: TGTGCCAGTAACACCGGACAGCTTGTAAATCAGCCCCAGCATTTT. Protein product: CASNTGQLVNQPQHF.

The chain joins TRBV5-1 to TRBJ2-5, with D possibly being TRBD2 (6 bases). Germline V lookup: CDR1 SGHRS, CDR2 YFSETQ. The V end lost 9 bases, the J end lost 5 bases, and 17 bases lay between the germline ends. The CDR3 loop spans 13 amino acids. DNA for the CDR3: TGCGCCACCGGTGGTCCGGGAGCGGAGACCCAGTACTTC. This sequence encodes CATGGPGAETQYF.

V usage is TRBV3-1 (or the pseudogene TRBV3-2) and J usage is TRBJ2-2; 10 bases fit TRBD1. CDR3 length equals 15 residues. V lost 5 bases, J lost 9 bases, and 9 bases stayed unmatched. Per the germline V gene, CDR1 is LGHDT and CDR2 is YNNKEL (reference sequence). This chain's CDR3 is CASSSRDRGGRELFF. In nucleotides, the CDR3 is TGTGCCAGCAGCTCCCGGGACAGGGGCGGTCGGGAGCTGTTTTTT.

In DNA form, the CDR3 reads TGTGCCACCAGTGATTACGGGACAGTGAACACCGGGGAGCTGTTTTTT. Its protein product is CATSDYGTVNTGELFF. The chain links TRBV24-1 to TRBJ2-2; TRBD1 matches at 7 bases. V lost 2 bases and J lost 1; bases outside the gene matches: 3. This CDR3 is built from 16 residues. Germline-derived CDR1 and CDR2 are KGHDR and SFDVKD.

This CDR3 reads CASSPLSGSAGEQFF. Here the CDR3 DNA reads TGTGCCAGCAGCCCACTCAGCGGGAGTGCAGGTGAGCAGTTCTTC. V is TRBV11-2 and J is TRBJ2-1; 8 bases fit TRBD2. The CDR3 consists of 15 residues. Germline assignment: CDR1 SGHAT and CDR2 FQNNGV. Trimming at V came to 5 bases and at J to 9 bases, leaving 12 bases not matched to a gene.

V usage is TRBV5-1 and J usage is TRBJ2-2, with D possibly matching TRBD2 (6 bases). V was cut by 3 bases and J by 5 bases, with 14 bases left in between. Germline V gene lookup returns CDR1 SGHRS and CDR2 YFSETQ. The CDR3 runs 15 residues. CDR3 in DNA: TGCGCCAGCAGCTCTCCTCCCGGGGGTACCGGGGAGCTGTTTTTT. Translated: CASSSPPGGTGELFF.

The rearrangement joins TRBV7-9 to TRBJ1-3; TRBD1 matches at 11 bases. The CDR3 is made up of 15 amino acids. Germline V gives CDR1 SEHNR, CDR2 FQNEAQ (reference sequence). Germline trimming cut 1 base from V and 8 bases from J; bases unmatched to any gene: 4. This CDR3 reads CASSLGGQGADTIYF. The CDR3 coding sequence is TGTGCCAGCAGCTTAGGAGGACAGGGGGCGGACACCATATATTTT. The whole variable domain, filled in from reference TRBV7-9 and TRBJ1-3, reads DTGVSQNPRHKITKRGQNVTFRCDPISEHNRLYWYRQTLGQGPEFLTYFQNEAQLEKSRLLSDRFSAERPKGSFSTLEIQRTEQGDSAMYLCASSLGGQGADTIYFGEGSWLTVV.

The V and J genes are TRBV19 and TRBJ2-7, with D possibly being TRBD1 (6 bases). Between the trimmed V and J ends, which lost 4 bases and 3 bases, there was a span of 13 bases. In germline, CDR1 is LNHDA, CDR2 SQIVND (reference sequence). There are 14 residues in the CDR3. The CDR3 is CASSTSGTYYEQYF. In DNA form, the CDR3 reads TGTGCCAGTAGTACCTCCGGGACATACTACGAGCAGTACTTC. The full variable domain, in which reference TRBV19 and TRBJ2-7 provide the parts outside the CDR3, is DGGITQSPKYLFRKEGQNVTLSCEQNLNHDAMYWYRQDPGQGLRLIYYSQIVNDFQKGDIAEGYSVSREKKESFPLTVTSAQKNPTAFYLCASSTSGTYYEQYFGPGTRLTVT.

CDR3: CASSYSLPEDHYGYTF. The CDR3 nucleotides are TGTGCCAGCAGTTACTCCCTGCCGGAGGACCACTATGGCTACACCTTC. V and J are TRBV6-2 or TRBV6-3 and TRBJ1-2; D unclear. This CDR3 has 16 residues. The V and J ends lost 0 bases and 3 bases respectively, with 14 bases between them. CDR1 MNHEY and CDR2 SVGEGT come from the germline V gene.

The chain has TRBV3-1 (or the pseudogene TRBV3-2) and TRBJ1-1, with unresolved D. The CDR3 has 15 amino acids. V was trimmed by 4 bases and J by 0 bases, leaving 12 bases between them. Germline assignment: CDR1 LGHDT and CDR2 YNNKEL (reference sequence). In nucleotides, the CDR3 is TGTGCCAGCAGCCGCGGATTGACCTTGAACACTGAAGCTTTCTTT. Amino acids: CASSRGLTLNTEAFF.

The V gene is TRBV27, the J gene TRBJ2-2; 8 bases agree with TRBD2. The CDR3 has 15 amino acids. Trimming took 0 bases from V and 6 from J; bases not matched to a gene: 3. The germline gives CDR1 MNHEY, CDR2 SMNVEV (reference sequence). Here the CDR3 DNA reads TGTGCCAGCAGTTTATCGGGAGCGGGAGCCGGGGAGCTGTTTTTT. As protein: CASSLSGAGAGELFF.

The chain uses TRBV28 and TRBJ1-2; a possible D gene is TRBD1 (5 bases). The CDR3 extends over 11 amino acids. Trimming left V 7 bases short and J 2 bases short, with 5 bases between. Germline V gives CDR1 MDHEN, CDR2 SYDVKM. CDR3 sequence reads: CASKGNYGYTF. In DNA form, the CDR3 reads TGTGCCAGCAAGGGGAACTATGGCTACACCTTC.

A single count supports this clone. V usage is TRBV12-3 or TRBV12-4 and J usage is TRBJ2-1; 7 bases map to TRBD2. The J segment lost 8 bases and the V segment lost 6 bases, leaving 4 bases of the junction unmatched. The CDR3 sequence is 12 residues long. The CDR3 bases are TGTGCCAGCAGAGGACTAGGTGATGAGCAGTTCTTC. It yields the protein CASRGLGDEQFF.

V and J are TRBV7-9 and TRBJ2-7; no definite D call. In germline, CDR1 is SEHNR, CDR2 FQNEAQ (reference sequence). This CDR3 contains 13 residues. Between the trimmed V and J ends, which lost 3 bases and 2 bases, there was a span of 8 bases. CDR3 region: CASSFGDAYEQYF. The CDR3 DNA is TGTGCCAGCAGCTTTGGAGATGCCTACGAGCAGTACTTC.

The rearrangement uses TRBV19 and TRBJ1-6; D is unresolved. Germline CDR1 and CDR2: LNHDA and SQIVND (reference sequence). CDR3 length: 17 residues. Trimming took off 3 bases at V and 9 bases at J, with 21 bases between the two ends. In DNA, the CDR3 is TGTGCCAGTAGTATCCCCGTGACAACTTCTCTGGGTTCACCCCTCCACTTT. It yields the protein CASSIPVTTSLGSPLHF.

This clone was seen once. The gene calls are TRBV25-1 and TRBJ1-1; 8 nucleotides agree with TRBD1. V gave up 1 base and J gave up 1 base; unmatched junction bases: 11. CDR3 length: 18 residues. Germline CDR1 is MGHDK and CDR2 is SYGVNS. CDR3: CASSESPGGGTGNTEAFF. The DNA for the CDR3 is TGTGCCAGCAGTGAATCTCCGGGGGGAGGGACAGGGAACACTGAAGCTTTCTTT. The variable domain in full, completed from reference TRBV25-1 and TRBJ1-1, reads EADIYQTPRYLVIGTGKKITLECSQTMGHDKMYWYQQDPGMELHLIHYSYGVNSTEKGDLSSESTVSRIRTEHFPLTLESARPSHTSQYLCASSESPGGGTGNTEAFFGQGTRLTVV.

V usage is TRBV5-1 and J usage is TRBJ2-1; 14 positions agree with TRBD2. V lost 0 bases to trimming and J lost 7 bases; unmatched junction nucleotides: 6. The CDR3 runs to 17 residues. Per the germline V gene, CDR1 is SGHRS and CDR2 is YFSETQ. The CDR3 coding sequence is TGCGCCAGCAGCTTGGAGAGGACTAGCGGGAGGAGGAATGAGCAGTTCTTC. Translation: CASSLERTSGRRNEQFF.